This is a list of T cell receptor beta chains from one sample in a study of cytomegalovirus exposure and HLA in healthy donors. Repertoires were generated with immunoSEQ multiplex PCR, while TCRdb's copy carries only in-frame clones and drops some. The sample yields 150,000 to 200,000 clones, around 79% seen once. Specimen: PBMCs. The receptor set was obtained from a man aged 50 or older in good health and CMV-seropositive. Both conserved end residues are part of each CDR3. A D gene is named only where the DNA matches it firmly. Clone size is given for some rows only: seen once, a few or many times, or a class if the clone is expanded.

cdr3_aa cdr3_nt j_call clone_size v_call d_call
CASTTGQASNQPQHF TGTGCCAGCACTACTGGACAGGCTAGCAATCAGCCCCAGCATTTT TRBJ1-5 . TRBV2 TRBD1
CATQGTNSNQPQHF TGTGCCACCCAGGGAACGAATAGCAATCAGCCCCAGCATTTT TRBJ1-5 . TRBV10-3 .
CASTWGGAGDTQYF TGTGCCAGCACTTGGGGGGGCGCGGGAGATACGCAGTATTTT TRBJ2-3 . TRBV7-9 .
CASSSGQGAGGHTF TGTGCCAGTAGTTCGGGACAGGGGGCAGGAGGCCACACCTTC TRBJ1-2 . TRBV19 TRBD1
CASSALAGTSVLNEQFF TGTGCCAGCAGCGCCTTAGCCGGGACTAGCGTTTTGAATGAGCAGTTCTTC TRBJ2-1 . TRBV7-9 TRBD2
CASSFDGDQPQHF TGCGCCAGCAGTTTTGACGGAGATCAGCCCCAGCATTTT TRBJ1-5 . TRBV5-1 .
CASSLTSGGANEQFF TGTGCCAGCAGCCTGACTAGCGGGGGGGCCAATGAGCAGTTCTTC TRBJ2-1 . TRBV7-6 TRBD2
CASSLGRFADEETQYF TGTGCCAGCAGCTTGGGCCGTTTCGCCGACGAAGAGACCCAGTACTTC TRBJ2-5 . TRBV11-3 .
CASTSQLNQPQHF TGTGCCAGCACCTCTCAACTGAATCAGCCCCAGCATTTT TRBJ1-5 . TRBV28 .
CASRDVGTGKQPQHF TGTGCCAGCAGAGACGTCGGGACAGGTAAACAGCCCCAGCATTTT TRBJ1-5 . TRBV2 TRBD1
CASTHGGQGAGEAFF TGTGCCAGCACCCACGGGGGACAGGGGGCAGGTGAAGCTTTCTTT TRBJ1-1 . TRBV28 TRBD1
CASSLGQGRTEAFF TGTGCCAGCAGTCTCGGACAGGGGCGCACTGAAGCTTTCTTT TRBJ1-1 . TRBV28 TRBD1
CASSVAAGGPTDTQYF TGTGCCAGCAGCGTAGCTGCGGGGGGGCCCACAGATACGCAGTATTTT TRBJ2-3 . TRBV9 TRBD2
CAWSVASGQPQHF TGTGCCTGGAGTGTCGCGTCGGGTCAGCCCCAGCATTTT TRBJ1-5 once TRBV30 .
CASSPRQGATDTQYF TGTGCCAGCTCACCACGGCAGGGGGCTACAGATACGCAGTATTTT TRBJ2-3 . TRBV18 TRBD1
CASSFGGAGELFF TGCGCCAGCAGCTTCGGCGGGGCCGGGGAGCTGTTTTTT TRBJ2-2 once TRBV5-1 .
CTSSQGNSGGTADTQYF TGCACCAGCAGCCAAGGGAATAGCGGGGGGACGGCAGATACGCAGTATTTT TRBJ2-3 . TRBV1 .
CASNYYRAGNTEAFF TGTGCCAGCAATTATTACAGGGCTGGGAACACTGAAGCTTTCTTT TRBJ1-1 . TRBV6-5 .
CASSEDAFARAGTQYF TGTGCCAGCAGTGAAGACGCGTTCGCCCGGGCGGGTACGCAGTATTTT TRBJ2-3 . TRBV2 .
CATEDRYTEAFF TGTGCCACCGAGGACAGGTACACTGAAGCTTTCTTT TRBJ1-1 . TRBV6-5 TRBD1
CASSFSRGGHQGGYTF TGTGCCAGCAGTTTTTCCCGCGGGGGGCACCAGGGTGGCTACACCTTC TRBJ1-2 . TRBV28 .
CASSQKKGAGNTIYF TGCGCCAGCAGCCAAAAAAAGGGGGCGGGAAACACCATATATTTT TRBJ1-3 . TRBV4-3 TRBD1
CASSRGQGYEQYF TGTGCCAGCAGTCGGGGACAGGGCTACGAGCAGTACTTC TRBJ2-7 . TRBV7-9 TRBD1
CASSRGRETDTQYF TGTGCCAGCAGCAGAGGGAGGGAAACAGATACGCAGTATTTT TRBJ2-3 . TRBV9 TRBD2
CASSKWQGLGNYGYTF TGTGCCAGCAGCAAGTGGCAGGGATTAGGCAACTATGGCTACACCTTC TRBJ1-2 . TRBV21-1 .
CASSPTRNTEAFF TGTGCCAGCTCACCGACAAGGAACACTGAAGCTTTCTTT TRBJ1-1 . TRBV18 .
CASRPGQGLRHEQFF TGTGCCAGCAGACCGGGACAGGGTCTACGCCATGAGCAGTTCTTC TRBJ2-1 . TRBV28 TRBD1
CASSTSTGGSGETQYF TGTGCCAGCAGCACCTCGACAGGGGGTAGTGGAGAGACCCAGTACTTC TRBJ2-5 . TRBV5-4 TRBD1
CASNEVGYTF TGTGCCAGCAACGAGGTTGGCTACACCTTC TRBJ1-2 . TRBV6-5 .
CASSLGQGGYTF TGTGCCAGCAGTTTAGGACAAGGCGGCTACACCTTC TRBJ1-2 . TRBV7-9 .
CASSLRWGGEKNQPQHF TGCGCCAGCAGCCTCAGGTGGGGGGGCGAAAAGAATCAGCCCCAGCATTTT TRBJ1-5 . TRBV4-1 .
CASSQDRTSGVTDTQYF TGTGCCAGCAGCCAAGATCGGACTAGCGGGGTAACAGATACGCAGTATTTT TRBJ2-3 . TRBV4-2 TRBD2
CASSWGQNTEAFF TGTGCCAGCAGTTGGGGACAGAACACTGAAGCTTTCTTT TRBJ1-1 . TRBV6-5 .
CASSLSSGGNTGELFF TGTGCCAGCAGCTTGTCTAGCGGGGGGAACACCGGGGAGCTGTTTTTT TRBJ2-2 . TRBV7-3 TRBD2
CASSGTGTSGANVLTF TGTGCCAGCTCCGGGACAGGGACCTCTGGGGCCAACGTCCTGACTTTC TRBJ2-6 . TRBV18 TRBD1
CASSLAGERGYTF TGTGCCAGCAGCTTGGCAGGGGAACGCGGCTACACCTTC TRBJ1-2 once TRBV5-5 .